One sample yielded the 15 T cell receptor beta chains listed below, sequenced in a study of cytomegalovirus exposure and HLA in healthy donors. In the PCR, 60 Vbeta and 13 Jbeta primers were used. Some clones are missing from TCRdb's copy, which holds only in-frame ones; the method was immunoSEQ multiplex PCR. The data contain approximately 100,000 clones, under 75% of them seen just once; the ten biggest clones take up roughly 2.5%. Sequencing input: PBMCs. The origin of the receptors is a man between 50 and 59 years old in good health and CMV-seronegative.

The rearrangement joins TRBV19 to TRBJ1-1; the D is unclear. The CDR3 runs to 13 residues. CDR1 and CDR2 (germline): LNHDA, SQIVND (reference sequence). V lost 5 bases and J 0 bases, leaving 7 bases between the germline ends. CDR3 DNA: TGTGCCAGTAGTGCCTATATGAACACTGAAGCTTTCTTT. This codes for CASSAYMNTEAFF.

On this clone: This specimen includes other DNA sequences encoding the same CDR3. The chain joins TRBV11-2 to TRBJ2-2, with a tentative D call TRBD2 (5 bases). This CDR3 has 15 residues. CDR1 SGHAT and CDR2 FQNNGV come from the germline V gene. V lost 1 base and J lost 4, with 10 bases in between. DNA for the CDR3: TGTGCCAGCAGCTTAGCACTAGGAGGCACCGGGGAGCTGTTTTTT. Protein: CASSLALGGTGELFF.

The chain couples TRBV4-2 to TRBJ2-2; 9 bases are a match to TRBD2. Per germline, CDR1 LGHNA and CDR2 YNFKEQ. After removal of 5 bases from V and 0 bases from J, the junction contained 4 bases not matched to a gene. This CDR3 contains 16 residues. The DNA for the CDR3 is TGTGCCAGCAGCTCCCGACTAGCGGCGAACACCGGGGAGCTGTTTTTT. Translated: CASSSRLAANTGELFF.

This clone appeared a single time. The rearrangement joins TRBV6-5 to TRBJ2-5; D perhaps matches TRBD2 (7 bases). The DNA end is a closer match to TRBJ2-7, so the J assignment may be wrong. The length of the CDR3 is 13 residues. Per germline, CDR1 MNHEY and CDR2 SVGAGI. CDR3 in DNA: TGTGCCAGCAGGGTGGGGGGGCTCGGCGAGCAGTACTTC. This encodes CASRVGGLGEQYF.

The chain has TRBV27 and TRBJ2-7, with a weak D call TRBD1 (5 bases). The CDR3 has 14 residues. V was trimmed by 6 bases and J by 2 bases, leaving 14 bases between them. The germline V gene encodes CDR1 MNHEY and CDR2 SMNVEV (reference sequence). DNA of the CDR3: TGTGCCAGCAGCCAAAGACAGCCTACCTACGAGCAGTACTTC. Translated: CASSQRQPTYEQYF.

This chain uses TRBV2 with TRBJ2-1, with 9 nucleotides matching TRBD1. The length of the CDR3 is 15 residues. The germline CDR1 and CDR2 sequences are SNHLY and FYNNEI. Trimming removed 6 bases from V and 9 bases from J; junction bases left unmatched: 12. CDR3 sequence reads: CASRALTTGGVEQFF. CDR3 nucleotides: TGTGCCAGCAGGGCCCTAACTACAGGGGGCGTTGAGCAGTTCTTC.

CDR3: CASSLRSASGGNTQYF. As DNA, the CDR3 is TGTGCCAGCAGCCTCCGTTCGGCTAGCGGGGGAAATACGCAGTATTTT. This chain joins TRBV4-2 and TRBJ2-3, with 10 bases that match TRBD2. V gave up 4 bases and J gave up 7 bases; unmatched junction bases: 11. From germline, CDR1 is LGHNA and CDR2 YNFKEQ. The CDR3 contains 16 residues.

This chain links TRBV19 with TRBJ1-3, with no clear D. Trimming removed 0 bases at V and 4 bases at J, with 7 bases between. The CDR3 has 14 residues. Germline loops: CDR1 LNHDA, CDR2 SQIVND (reference sequence). The DNA for the CDR3 is TGTGCCAGTAGTATAGATGGAGGAGGAAACACCATATATTTT. This encodes CASSIDGGGNTIYF.

This clone occurred a few times. This chain uses TRBV10-1 with TRBJ2-5; TRBD2 matches 8 bases. Trimming cost V 5 bases and J 5 bases; bases outside gene matches: 4. CDR3 length: 13 residues. Germline CDR1 and CDR2: WNHNN and SYGVQD (reference sequence). The CDR3 DNA follows: TGCGCCAGCAGTAAGGGACTAGAGGAGACCCAGTACTTC. It yields the protein CASSKGLEETQYF.

The CDR3 is CASSLDRVSPLHF. The CDR3 DNA follows: TGTGCCAGCAGCTTAGATCGGGTATCACCCCTCCACTTT. This sequence joins TRBV11-2 and TRBJ1-6; D gene unclear. This CDR3 spans 13 amino acids. V was cut by 0 bases and J by 10 bases, with 7 bases left in between. The germline V gene has CDR1 SGHAT and CDR2 FQNNGV.

This clone was counted only a few times. V and J are TRBV7-3 and TRBJ1-1; D ambiguous. Trimming pared 2 bases from V and 5 bases from J, leaving 12 bases between. CDR1 is SGHTA and CDR2 is FQGTGA in the germline V gene. This CDR3 region has 14 residues. The CDR3 DNA is TGTGCCAGCAGCTTAGGAGGCGGGAGGACTGAAGCTTTCTTT. Translation: CASSLGGGRTEAFF.

The chain uses TRBV18 and TRBJ2-1; TRBD2 aligns across 15 bases. This CDR3 has 18 residues. Germline loops: CDR1 KGHSH, CDR2 LQKENI. The J segment lost 5 bases and the V segment lost 6 bases, leaving 11 bases of the junction unmatched. Here the CDR3 reads CASSKKLGLAGGDNEQFF. DNA for the CDR3: TGTGCCAGCTCGAAAAAATTGGGACTAGCGGGGGGCGACAATGAGCAGTTCTTC.

This clone was counted only a few times. The chain's CDR3 is CASREGPRRLPQHF. In nucleotides, the CDR3 is TGTGCCAGCAGGGAGGGACCGCGGAGGTTGCCCCAGCATTTT. The rearrangement uses TRBV7-4 and TRBJ1-5; a possible D gene is TRBD1 (5 bases). Germline values: CDR1 SGHVT, CDR2 SQSDAQ. Trimming took off 6 bases at V and 9 bases at J, with 18 bases between the two ends. This CDR3 is 14 amino acids long. The full variable domain, with the rest looked up from reference TRBV7-4 and TRBJ1-5, is GAGVSQSPRYKVAKRGRDVALRCDSISGHVTLYWYRQTLGQGSEVLTYSQSDAQRDKSGRPSGRFSAERPERSVSTLKIQRTEQGDSAVYLCASREGPRRLPQHFGDGTRLSIL.

This chain uses TRBV19 with TRBJ1-2; a possible D gene is TRBD1 (6 bases). V shed 3 bases and J shed 8 bases, with 13 bases lying between them. There are 13 residues in the CDR3. Germline CDR1 and CDR2: LNHDA and SQIVND (reference sequence). CDR3 region: CASSILRQEGYTF. The CDR3 nucleotides read TGTGCCAGTAGTATTCTCCGACAGGAGGGCTACACCTTC.

The chain joins TRBV6-1 to TRBJ2-2, with 10 bases fitting TRBD1. V was clipped by 6 bases and J by 3 bases; unmatched bases: 4. The CDR3 spans 15 residues. Germline-derived CDR1 and CDR2 are MNHNS and SASEGT. The CDR3 region is CASRTGGRYTGELFF. The DNA for the CDR3 is TGTGCCAGCAGGACAGGGGGCAGGTACACCGGGGAGCTGTTTTTT.